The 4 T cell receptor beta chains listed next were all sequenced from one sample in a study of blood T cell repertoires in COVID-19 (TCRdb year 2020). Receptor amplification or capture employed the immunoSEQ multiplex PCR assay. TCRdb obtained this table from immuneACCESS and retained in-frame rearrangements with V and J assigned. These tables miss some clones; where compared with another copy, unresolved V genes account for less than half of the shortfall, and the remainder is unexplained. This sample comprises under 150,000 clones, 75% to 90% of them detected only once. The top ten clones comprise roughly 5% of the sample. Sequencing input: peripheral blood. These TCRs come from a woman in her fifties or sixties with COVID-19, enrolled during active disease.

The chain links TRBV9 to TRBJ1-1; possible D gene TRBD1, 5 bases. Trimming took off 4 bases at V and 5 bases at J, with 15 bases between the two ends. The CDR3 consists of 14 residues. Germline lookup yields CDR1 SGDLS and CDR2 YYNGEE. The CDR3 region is CASSPSGGATEAFF. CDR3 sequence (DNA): TGTGCCAGCAGCCCCAGTGGCGGGGCAACTGAAGCTTTCTTT. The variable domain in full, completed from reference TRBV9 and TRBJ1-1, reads DSGVTQTPKHLITATGQRVTLRCSPRSGDLSVYWYQQSLDQGLQFLIQYYNGEERAKGNILERFSAQQFPDLHSELNLSSLELGDSALYFCASSPSGGATEAFFGQGTRLTVV.

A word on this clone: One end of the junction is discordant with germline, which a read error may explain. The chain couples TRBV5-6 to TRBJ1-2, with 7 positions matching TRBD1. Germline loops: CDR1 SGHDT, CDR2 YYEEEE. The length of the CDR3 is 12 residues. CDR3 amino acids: CASSRSPGQLTF. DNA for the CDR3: TGTGCCAGCAGTAGATCACCGGGACAGCTTACTTTC.

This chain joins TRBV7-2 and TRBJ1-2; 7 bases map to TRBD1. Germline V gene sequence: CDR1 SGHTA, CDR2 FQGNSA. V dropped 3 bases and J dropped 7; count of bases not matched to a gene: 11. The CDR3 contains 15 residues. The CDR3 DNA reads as TGTGCCAGCAGCTTCTGGACAGGTCCCTTCCGTGGCTACACCTTC. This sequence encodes CASSFWTGPFRGYTF.

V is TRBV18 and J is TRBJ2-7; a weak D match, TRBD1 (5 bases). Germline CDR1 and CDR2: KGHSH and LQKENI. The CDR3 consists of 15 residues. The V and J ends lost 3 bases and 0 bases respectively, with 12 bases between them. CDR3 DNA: TGTGCCAGCTCACCGACGATGGGGCTCTCCTACGAGCAGTACTTC. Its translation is CASSPTMGLSYEQYF.